A single sample is the source of the 30 T cell receptor beta chains below, sequenced in a study of blood T cell repertoires in COVID-19 (dated by TCRdb to the early 2020s). Library creation used the immunoSEQ multiplex PCR assay. TCRdb retrieved this table from immuneACCESS and kept in-frame rearrangements only. Not all clones are present; in checked studies, unresolved V genes account for under half, and no reason is known for the remainder. The sample data list 100,000 to 150,000 clones, and around 87% of these were observed just once. Approximately 3.3% of the sample comes from the top ten. The specimen sequenced was peripheral blood. These receptors were collected from a woman in her sixties or seventies with acute or convalescent COVID-19.

V usage is TRBV5-5 and J usage is TRBJ2-5, with TRBD1 as a possible D gene (5 bases). V was pared by 3 bases and J by 1 base, with 7 bases between. The germline gives CDR1 SGHKS, CDR2 YYEKEE (reference sequence). The CDR3 runs 13 residues. The CDR3, as DNA: TGTGCCAGCAGCTGGGGCAGCCAAGAGACCCAGTACTTC. Translation: CASSWGSQETQYF.

Only a few counts were recorded for this clone. The chain uses TRBV4-2 and TRBJ2-2; D uncertain. V was shortened by 6 bases and J by 1 base, with 9 bases between the two germline ends. Germline loops: CDR1 LGHNA, CDR2 YNFKEQ. This CDR3 has 14 residues. CDR3 DNA sequence: TGTGCCAGCAGTCCCCTCAGGAACACCGGGGAGCTGTTTTTT. Its protein product is CASSPLRNTGELFF.

CDR3 residues: CASSIGRDQPQHF. As DNA, the CDR3 is TGTGCCAGTAGTATAGGGAGGGATCAGCCCCAGCATTTT. The chain uses TRBV19 and TRBJ1-5; D is ambiguous. Germline V gene data show CDR1 as LNHDA and CDR2 as SQIVND (reference sequence). This CDR3 comprises 13 residues. The germline V and J ends were trimmed by 1 base and 5 bases, with 6 bases remaining between them.

The V call is TRBV11-2, the J call TRBJ2-2, with D maybe TRBD1 (5 bases). This CDR3 is built from 17 residues. The V and J ends lost 5 bases and 3 bases respectively, with 19 bases between them. Germline CDR1 reads SGHAT; CDR2 reads FQNNGV. CDR3 DNA sequence: TGTGCCAGCAGCCCTCCTGGGGCAGGAGTGGACACCGGGGAGCTGTTTTTT. It yields the protein CASSPPGAGVDTGELFF.

This chain connects TRBV5-8 to TRBJ2-5, with TRBD1 identical over 7 bases. The ends lost 4 bases at V and 7 bases at J; junction bases unmatched: 16. Per the germline V gene, CDR1 is SGHTS and CDR2 is YDEGEE. This CDR3 contains 16 residues. The CDR3 protein is CASSPDRAGFGGTQYF. The CDR3 region has the DNA TGTGCCAGCAGCCCTGACAGGGCCGGTTTCGGCGGGACCCAGTACTTC.

The chain uses TRBV5-1 and TRBJ2-5; D is perhaps TRBD2 (5 bases). The CDR3 is made up of 14 amino acids. Trimming stripped 0 bases from V and 0 bases from J, with 6 bases between. Per the germline V gene, CDR1 is SGHRS and CDR2 is YFSETQ. The CDR3 reads CASSLGRNQETQYF. Here the CDR3 DNA reads TGCGCCAGCAGCTTGGGGAGGAACCAAGAGACCCAGTACTTC.

The chain employs TRBV27 and TRBJ1-1; 7 nucleotides agree with TRBD1. Trimming removed 5 bases from V and 4 bases from J; junction bases left unmatched: 7. The CDR3 consists of 14 residues. CDR1 and CDR2 (germline): MNHEY, SMNVEV (reference sequence). In DNA, the CDR3 is TGTGCCAGCAGTCGACAGGGAGAGGGCACTGAAGCTTTCTTT. Translation: CASSRQGEGTEAFF.

This chain joins TRBV4-1 and TRBJ1-2; D call uncertain. Germline-derived CDR1 and CDR2 are MGHRA and YSYEKL. The length of the CDR3 is 13 residues. V lost 1 base and J lost 4, with 7 bases in between. The CDR3 region has the DNA TGCGCCAGCAGCCAAGCTGGCAGCTATGGCTACACCTTC. This gives the protein CASSQAGSYGYTF.

This clone was counted a single time. J is TRBJ2-2 and V is TRBV24-1; D unresolved. This CDR3 region has 14 residues. V was shortened by 9 bases and J by 0 bases, with 10 bases between the two germline ends. In germline, CDR1 is KGHDR, CDR2 SFDVKD. CDR3 residues: CATCPTTNTGELFF. The CDR3 DNA sequence: TGTGCCACCTGTCCTACTACGAACACCGGGGAGCTGTTTTTT.

The V call is TRBV5-1, the J call TRBJ1-2; the D gene is possibly TRBD1 (5 bases). CDR3 size: 14 residues. Trimming left V 7 bases short and J 0 bases short, with 13 bases between. Germline CDR1 and CDR2: SGHRS and YFSETQ. CDR3 protein: CASRPGGTNYGYTF. The CDR3 nucleotides read TGCGCCAGCCGACCGGGGGGGACTAACTATGGCTACACCTTC.

This clone was recorded only once. The chain joins TRBV6-1 to TRBJ1-3; a possible D gene is TRBD1 (5 bases). The V end was cut by 2 bases, the J end by 14 bases, with 19 bases between. From germline, CDR1 is MNHNS and CDR2 SASEGT. This CDR3 has 14 residues. CDR3 bases: TGTGCCAGCAGTGAAACAAGGGGTCCTGCCCTCCTATATTTT. Amino acids: CASSETRGPALLYF.

The rearrangement uses TRBV7-2 and TRBJ2-3; 7 bases align to TRBD2. With 0 bases clipped from V and 8 bases from J, the junction kept 5 bases outside the gene matches. This CDR3 has 14 residues. Germline CDR1 reads SGHTA; CDR2 reads FQGNSA. CDR3 sequence reads: CASSLAQGRGTQYF. The CDR3 nucleotides read TGTGCCAGCAGCTTAGCCCAAGGGAGGGGTACGCAGTATTTT.

The chain links TRBV2 to TRBJ2-1; D remains ambiguous. Germline V gene data show CDR1 as SNHLY and CDR2 as FYNNEI. Trimming took 4 bases from V and 8 from J, leaving 6 bases between them. The CDR3 sequence is 11 residues long. CDR3 DNA sequence: TGTGCCAGCAGTGTTGGAGATGAGCAGTTCTTC. This sequence encodes CASSVGDEQFF. Full variable domain (outside the CDR3, taken from reference TRBV2 and TRBJ2-1): EPEVTQTPSHQVTQMGQEVILRCVPISNHLYFYWYRQILGQKVEFLVSFYNNEISEKSEIFDDQFSVERPDGSNFTLKIRSTKLEDSAMYFCASSVGDEQFFGPGTRLTVL.

This clone appeared once. The CDR3 sequence is CASSSLGFAGTGELFF. DNA of the CDR3: TGTGCCAGCAGCTCCCTCGGCTTCGCGGGAACCGGGGAGCTGTTTTTT. The genes are TRBV7-9 and TRBJ2-2; possibly TRBD2 for D (6 bases). CDR1 and CDR2 from the germline V gene are SEHNR and FQNEAQ (reference sequence). The V end was cut by 4 bases, the J end by 5 bases, with 17 bases between. This CDR3 is 16 amino acids long.

The CDR3 DNA is TGTGCCAGCAGCTTGCGCTCCGGGACTAGCGGACTTTGGCAGTACGTC. Amino acid sequence: CASSLRSGTSGLWQYV. The V and J genes are TRBV7-8 and TRBJ2-7; 11 bases map to TRBD2. This CDR3 has 16 residues. Germline V gene lookup returns CDR1 SGHVS and CDR2 FQNEAQ. After removal of 3 bases from V and 9 bases from J, the junction contained 13 bases not matched to a gene.

This clone appeared a single time. The chain joins TRBV27 to TRBJ2-2; D is unclear. Trimming cost V 2 bases and J 1 base, with 5 bases left between them. CDR3 length: 14 amino acids. CDR1 and CDR2 (germline): MNHEY, SMNVEV (reference sequence). CDR3 DNA: TGTGCCAGCAGTTTACGCAGGAACACCGGGGAGCTGTTTTTT. This gives the protein CASSLRRNTGELFF.

This clone has only one observation. This chain uses TRBV20-1 with TRBJ2-3; D not resolved. The CDR3 is made up of 14 amino acids. The germline V gene has CDR1 DFQATT and CDR2 SNEGSKA (reference sequence). Trimming removed 3 bases at V and 0 bases at J, with 10 bases between. The CDR3 here is CSASGRTSTDTQYF. The CDR3 nucleotides are TGCAGTGCTAGTGGTCGAACTAGCACAGATACGCAGTATTTT.

The rearrangement joins TRBV6-5 to TRBJ2-7; 7 bases fit TRBD1. The length of the CDR3 is 13 residues. Germline CDR1 and CDR2: MNHEY and SVGAGI. V was clipped by 6 bases and J by 4 bases; unmatched bases: 6. The CDR3 sequence: CASRMGQLYEQYV. The DNA for the CDR3 is TGTGCCAGCAGAATGGGACAGTTATACGAGCAGTACGTC.

V and J are TRBV11-2 and TRBJ1-5, with a tentative D call TRBD1 (5 bases). CDR1 is SGHAT and CDR2 is FQNNGV in the germline V gene. The CDR3 length is 15 residues. Between the trimmed V and J ends, which lost 1 base and 0 bases, there was a span of 7 bases. CDR3 amino acids: CASSLGGGSNQPQHF. The CDR3 DNA reads as TGTGCCAGCAGCTTAGGGGGGGGTAGCAATCAGCCCCAGCATTTT.

V and J are TRBV28 and TRBJ2-3, with TRBD2 matching over 8 bases. Trimming took 5 bases from V and 4 from J; bases not matched to a gene: 11. Germline V CDR1 and CDR2: MDHEN, SYDVKM. The CDR3 runs 16 residues. CDR3 sequence (DNA): TGTGCCAGCAGTCTCCTCCGCGCGGGAGGTGCAGATACGCAGTATTTT. Translation: CASSLLRAGGADTQYF.

This clone turned up a few times. The V and J genes are TRBV7-9 and TRBJ2-2, with D uncertain. Trimming pared 8 bases from V and 0 bases from J, leaving 7 bases between. This CDR3 contains 13 residues. Germline CDR1 reads SEHNR; CDR2 reads FQNEAQ (reference sequence). CDR3 nucleotides: TGTGCCAGCGGAAGCGCGAACACCGGGGAGCTGTTTTTT. This codes for CASGSANTGELFF.

This chain uses TRBV28 with TRBJ2-7; the match to TRBD2 covers 11 bases. The CDR3 sequence is 16 residues long. With 8 bases clipped from V and 3 bases from J, the junction kept 12 bases outside the gene matches. The germline V gene encodes CDR1 MDHEN and CDR2 SYDVKM. The CDR3 region has the DNA TGTGCCAGCGGCCCGCCGGGACTAGCGGTAAACTACGAGCAGTACTTC. This gives the protein CASGPPGLAVNYEQYF.

The gene calls are TRBV7-9 and TRBJ2-2, with D perhaps TRBD1 (5 bases). CDR3 length equals 14 residues. In germline, CDR1 is SEHNR, CDR2 FQNEAQ (reference sequence). Trimming pared 6 bases from V and 2 bases from J, leaving 10 bases between. CDR3 sequence (DNA): TGTGCCAGCAGTTACGACAGAAACACCGGGGAGCTGTTTTTT. Amino acids: CASSYDRNTGELFF.

The rearrangement joins TRBV7-9 to TRBJ2-1; 8 bases are shared with TRBD2. Germline V CDR1 and CDR2: SEHNR, FQNEAQ (reference sequence). CDR3 length equals 15 residues. The ends lost 5 bases at V and 8 bases at J; junction bases unmatched: 11. This CDR3 is CASSRLAGSLDEQFF. CDR3 coding DNA: TGTGCCAGCAGCCGATTAGCGGGAAGCCTAGATGAGCAGTTCTTC.

This sequence joins TRBV4-1 and TRBJ2-7, with D perhaps matching TRBD1 (5 bases). Trimming removed 5 bases at V and 0 bases at J, with 5 bases between. The V gene's germline CDR1 is MGHRA and CDR2 YSYEKL. The CDR3 is 12 residues long. For the CDR3, the DNA is TGCGCCAGCAGCGGGGCCTCCTACGAGCAGTACTTC. This translates into CASSGASYEQYF.

The V gene is TRBV28, the J gene TRBJ2-1; D ambiguous. Germline V gene lookup returns CDR1 MDHEN and CDR2 SYDVKM. This CDR3 comprises 13 residues. Trimming took 3 bases from V and 9 from J, leaving 12 bases between them. The CDR3: CASSLVQTGEQFF. In DNA, the CDR3 is TGTGCCAGCAGTTTGGTCCAGACGGGTGAGCAGTTCTTC.

The chain couples TRBV6-5 to TRBJ1-6; D gene uncertain. Trimming cost V 7 bases and J 6 bases, with 13 bases left between them. The germline V gene encodes CDR1 MNHEY and CDR2 SVGAGI. The CDR3 contains 14 residues. The CDR3 sequence is CASMLDVVNSPLHF. CDR3 DNA sequence: TGTGCCAGCATGTTAGATGTCGTTAATTCACCCCTCCACTTT.

The chain joins TRBV23-1 to TRBJ1-5; perhaps TRBD1 as D (6 bases). TRBV23-1 qualifies as an ORF whose function is uncertain. V lost 0 bases, J lost 3 bases, and 12 bases lay in between. This CDR3 is built from 16 residues. The CDR3 nucleotides are TGCGCCAGCAGTCAATCGGGGGCAGGGGTCAATCAGCCCCAGCATTTT. It translates to CASSQSGAGVNQPQHF.

The chain couples TRBV6-6 to TRBJ1-5; D gene unclear. V dropped 5 bases and J dropped 4 bases, with 15 bases sitting between them. CDR1 is MNHNY and CDR2 is SVGAGI in the germline V gene (reference sequence). The CDR3 contains 15 residues. The CDR3 loop reads CASSRLGQYNQPQHF. The CDR3 nucleotides are TGTGCCAGCAGTCGGCTTGGGCAGTATAATCAGCCCCAGCATTTT.

The gene calls are TRBV20-1 and TRBJ2-5, with a tentative D call TRBD2 (5 bases). Looked up from germline, CDR1 is DFQATT and CDR2 is SNEGSKA (reference sequence). The length of the CDR3 is 11 residues. The CDR3, as DNA: TGCGGCGGGCGTCTCCAAGAGACCCAGTACTTC. Encoded protein: CGGRLQETQYF.